Below, 30 T cell receptor beta chains from the same sample are listed, as sequenced in a study of blood T cell repertoires in COVID-19. The protocol was immunoSEQ multiplex PCR, while the TCRdb copy is restricted to in-frame clones and leaves out a portion. The sample shows some 160,000 clones, approximately 86% of them seen only once. Sequenced material: PBMCs or T cells enriched from blood (not recorded which). The receptors here all came from a woman aged 40-49 years who had recovered from COVID-19.

The V call is TRBV15, the J call TRBJ1-2, with D maybe TRBD1 (6 bases). V lost 0 bases and J lost 0, with 8 bases in between. Germline CDR1 is LNHNV and CDR2 is YYDKDF (reference sequence). CDR3 length: 15 residues. CDR3 in DNA: TGTGCCACCAGCAGAGATGGGACAACTAACTATGGCTACACCTTC. Translation: CATSRDGTTNYGYTF.

The V call is TRBV2, the J call TRBJ2-7; 7 nucleotides align to TRBD2. This CDR3 is built from 14 residues. V lost 7 bases and J lost 6; bases outside the gene matches: 12. Germline V gene sequence: CDR1 SNHLY, CDR2 FYNNEI. CDR3 DNA: TGTGCCAGCACCTCGGGGTGGGGAGGGATCGAGCAGTACTTC. As protein: CASTSGWGGIEQYF.

The chain has TRBV19 and TRBJ1-5, with D hard to call. The CDR3 spans 12 residues. Germline V gene lookup returns CDR1 LNHDA and CDR2 SQIVND (reference sequence). Trimming cost V 5 bases and J 5 bases, with 7 bases left between them. The CDR3 loop is CASSPLYQPQHF. Here the CDR3 DNA reads TGTGCCAGTAGTCCTCTTTATCAGCCCCAGCATTTT.

The V and J genes are TRBV2 and TRBJ1-5, with D possibly matching TRBD1 (6 bases). CDR3 length: 14 residues. The germline V gene encodes CDR1 SNHLY and CDR2 FYNNEI. Trimming removed 7 bases at V and 4 bases at J, with 14 bases between. CDR3 amino acids: CASTGQRNNQPQHF. CDR3 sequence (DNA): TGTGCCAGCACGGGACAAAGGAATAATCAGCCCCAGCATTTT.

This sequence joins TRBV18 and TRBJ2-1, with 9 bases matching TRBD1. The CDR3 is 15 amino acids. The germline V gene encodes CDR1 KGHSH and CDR2 LQKENI. V lost 6 bases, J lost 6 bases, and 9 bases stayed unmatched. This CDR3 reads CASSLGQGRGNEQFF. In DNA form, the CDR3 reads TGTGCCAGCTCTTTGGGACAGGGAAGGGGCAATGAGCAGTTCTTC.

The CDR3 DNA sequence: TGTGCCAGCAGCTTAAGGGCCGAGCGGGAACTGTTTTTT. Translated: CASSLRAERELFF. The chain carries TRBV11-2 and TRBJ1-4, with D uncertain. Germline lookup yields CDR1 SGHAT and CDR2 FQNNGV. The CDR3 extends over 13 amino acids. V was cut by 2 bases and J by 12 bases, with 13 bases left in between.

The chain carries TRBV7-8 and TRBJ2-1, with 7 positions matching TRBD2. CDR1 and CDR2 from the germline V gene are SGHVS and FQNEAQ. This CDR3 contains 15 residues. Losses at the gene ends were 0 bases for V and 4 bases for J; bases not matched to a gene: 3. The CDR3 coding sequence is TGTGCCAGCAGCTTAGCGAGCGGGGATTACAATGAGCAGTTCTTC. This sequence encodes CASSLASGDYNEQFF.

V and J are TRBV6-1 and TRBJ2-3, with D maybe TRBD2 (7 bases). V was shortened by 2 bases and J by 4 bases, with 16 bases between the two germline ends. The length of the CDR3 is 16 residues. CDR1 and CDR2 (germline): MNHNS, SASEGT. The CDR3 DNA is TGTGCCAGCAGTGAATTAGGGGGAGGGCAATCAGATACGCAGTATTTT. It specifies CASSELGGGQSDTQYF.

The rearrangement uses TRBV7-9 and TRBJ1-1; maybe TRBD1 (5 bases). The CDR3 has 17 amino acids. CDR1 SEHNR and CDR2 FQNEAQ come from the germline V gene (reference sequence). The V and J ends lost 5 bases and 5 bases respectively, with 24 bases between them. This CDR3 reads CASSPALGGEVVTEAFF. The CDR3 DNA follows: TGTGCCAGCAGCCCGGCCCTGGGGGGTGAGGTAGTGACTGAAGCTTTCTTT.

Here the CDR3 DNA reads TGTGCCAGCAGTCCGGGACCCCTAGCGGGAGGTAATGAGCAGTTCTTC. This codes for CASSPGPLAGGNEQFF. V is TRBV27 and J is TRBJ2-1; 11 nucleotides agree with TRBD2. The germline CDR1 and CDR2 sequences are MNHEY and SMNVEV (reference sequence). V shed 5 bases, J shed 7 bases, and the junction held 10 bases outside the gene matches. This CDR3 is 16 amino acids long.

The rearrangement uses TRBV19 and TRBJ2-5; possibly TRBD2 for D (5 bases). Germline CDR1 reads LNHDA; CDR2 reads SQIVND (reference sequence). This CDR3 has 16 residues. The germline V and J ends were trimmed by 5 bases and 4 bases, with 20 bases remaining between them. CDR3 sequence reads: CASSDTLGMSGETQYF. The CDR3 bases are TGTGCCAGTAGTGATACTCTCGGGATGTCGGGAGAGACCCAGTACTTC.

The chain joins TRBV9 to TRBJ1-3, with D tentatively TRBD1 (6 bases). The CDR3 is made up of 15 amino acids. Trimming took 4 bases from V and 0 from J, leaving 11 bases between them. Germline assignment: CDR1 SGDLS and CDR2 YYNGEE. This chain's CDR3 is CASSSGQNSGNTIYF. DNA for the CDR3: TGTGCCAGCAGCTCAGGACAGAACTCTGGAAACACCATATATTTT.

CDR3 sequence (DNA): TGTGCCAGCAGCTTAACACCGGACAGTTACACTGAAGCTTTCTTT. It codes for CASSLTPDSYTEAFF. The V call is TRBV7-3, the J call TRBJ1-1, with D perhaps TRBD1 (6 bases). The V end lost 0 bases, the J end lost 3 bases, and 11 bases lay between the germline ends. Per germline, CDR1 SGHTA and CDR2 FQGTGA. This CDR3 contains 15 residues.

The chain combines TRBV2 with TRBJ1-3; 8 nucleotides line up with TRBD1. Germline CDR1 reads SNHLY; CDR2 reads FYNNEI. V lost 4 bases and J lost 1; bases outside the gene matches: 0. The CDR3 length is 14 residues. CDR3 in DNA: TGTGCCAGCAGTGGGGACAGGTCTGGAAACACCATATATTTT. This sequence encodes CASSGDRSGNTIYF.

This chain links TRBV27 with TRBJ2-1; 9 bases agree with TRBD2. Trimming cost V 2 bases and J 2 bases; bases outside gene matches: 4. This CDR3 has 16 residues. CDR1 and CDR2 (germline): MNHEY, SMNVEV (reference sequence). The CDR3 sequence is CASSLSSGRPYNEQFF. The CDR3 nucleotides are TGTGCCAGCAGTTTAAGTAGCGGGAGACCCTACAATGAGCAGTTCTTC.

The chain links TRBV2 to TRBJ1-5; the D is unclear. Germline lookup yields CDR1 SNHLY and CDR2 FYNNEI. The CDR3 runs to 13 residues. V was clipped by 6 bases and J by 5 bases, with 11 bases between them. CDR3 sequence (DNA): TGTGCCAGCAGCCCCGACATAGATCAGCCCCAGCATTTT. Translating it yields CASSPDIDQPQHF.

The V and J genes are TRBV6-5 and TRBJ1-1; D uncertain. Germline CDR1 MNHEY, CDR2 SVGAGI. There are 13 residues in the CDR3. The V end lost 6 bases, the J end lost 4 bases, and 12 bases lay between the germline ends. The CDR3 DNA is TGTGCCAGCAGCCACGGCGGGAGCACTGAAGCTTTCTTT. Translating it yields CASSHGGSTEAFF.

The V and J genes are TRBV12-3 or TRBV12-4 and TRBJ2-5, with D perhaps TRBD2 (6 bases). The CDR3 length is 12 residues. V lost 8 bases and J 4 bases, leaving 11 bases between the germline ends. CDR3: CASGSTRETQYF. The CDR3 bases are TGTGCCAGCGGGTCGACTAGAGAGACCCAGTACTTC.

The chain uses TRBV2 and TRBJ1-1, with 7 nucleotides matching TRBD1. The CDR3 runs 12 residues. Germline V gene lookup returns CDR1 SNHLY and CDR2 FYNNEI. V was clipped by 10 bases and J by 1 base; unmatched bases: 3. CDR3 bases: TGTGCCAACCGACAGGGGAACACTGAAGCTTTCTTT. Encoded protein: CANRQGNTEAFF.

The chain employs TRBV9 and TRBJ1-4; the match to TRBD1 covers 7 bases. With 3 bases clipped from V and 0 bases from J, the junction kept 14 bases outside the gene matches. The CDR3 is 19 residues long. Germline loops: CDR1 SGDLS, CDR2 YYNGEE. CDR3 residues: CASSDQTGRIPATNEKLFF. CDR3 nucleotide sequence: TGTGCCAGCAGCGACCAGACAGGGCGTATCCCTGCAACTAATGAAAAACTGTTTTTT.

The V call is TRBV4-1, the J call TRBJ1-3; perhaps TRBD1 as D (6 bases). This CDR3 comprises 18 residues. Per the germline V gene, CDR1 is MGHRA and CDR2 is YSYEKL. Trimming took off 0 bases at V and 0 bases at J, with 15 bases between the two ends. The CDR3 region has the DNA TGCGCCAGCAGCCAAGATCCGAGGGGGGGGAACTCTGGAAACACCATATATTTT. Amino acids: CASSQDPRGGNSGNTIYF.

The V gene is TRBV5-1, the J gene TRBJ1-1; a weak D match, TRBD1 (5 bases). CDR3 size: 14 residues. V was shortened by 0 bases and J by 4 bases, with 10 bases between the two germline ends. Germline V lookup: CDR1 SGHRS, CDR2 YFSETQ. The CDR3 sequence: CASSLGAGSTEAFF. The CDR3 DNA follows: TGCGCCAGCAGCTTGGGAGCAGGGTCCACTGAAGCTTTCTTT.

V is TRBV5-1 and J is TRBJ2-7, with D possibly TRBD2 on 5 matching bases. The V end was cut by 0 bases, the J end by 2 bases, with 15 bases between. There are 16 residues in the CDR3. In germline, CDR1 is SGHRS, CDR2 YFSETQ. CDR3 loop: CASSLGELYPTYEQYF. CDR3 coding DNA: TGCGCCAGCAGCTTGGGGGAGCTTTATCCGACCTACGAGCAGTACTTC.

V and J are TRBV6-5 and TRBJ1-4; possible D gene TRBD1, 5 bases. The CDR3 covers 15 residues. V was shortened by 2 bases and J by 3 bases, with 10 bases between the two germline ends. In germline, CDR1 is MNHEY, CDR2 SVGAGI. This chain's CDR3 is CASSYEGRANEKLFF. Written as DNA, the CDR3 is TGTGCCAGCAGTTACGAGGGGAGGGCTAATGAAAAACTGTTTTTT.

This sequence joins TRBV3-1 (or the pseudogene TRBV3-2) and TRBJ2-5, with 9 bases fitting TRBD2. CDR1 is LGHDT, CDR2 YNNKEL, per germline (reference sequence). V trimming: 1 base; J trimming: 4 bases; junction bases outside the gene matches: 4. This CDR3 is 15 amino acids long. CDR3 region: CASSQGGGAGETQYF. Written as DNA, the CDR3 is TGTGCCAGCAGCCAAGGCGGGGGGGCCGGAGAGACCCAGTACTTC.

The chain employs TRBV9 and TRBJ2-1; possibly TRBD1 for D (6 bases). Germline V CDR1 and CDR2: SGDLS, YYNGEE. This CDR3 region has 14 residues. Trimming pared 2 bases from V and 3 bases from J, leaving 9 bases between. This CDR3 reads CASSVTGNYNEQFF. The CDR3 nucleotides are TGTGCCAGCAGCGTCACAGGGAACTACAATGAGCAGTTCTTC.

The CDR3 loop is CASSYPGTSGNNEQFF. In nucleotides, the CDR3 is TGTGCCAGCAGTTACCCTGGGACTAGCGGTAACAATGAGCAGTTCTTC. The chain has TRBV6-6 and TRBJ2-1; 11 positions match TRBD2. This CDR3 comprises 16 residues. V was pared by 2 bases and J by 5 bases, with 5 bases of the junction left unmatched. Per germline, CDR1 MNHNY and CDR2 SVGAGI (reference sequence).

This sequence joins TRBV4-1 and TRBJ1-3; TRBD1 matches 8 bases. Germline V CDR1 and CDR2: MGHRA, YSYEKL. After removal of 5 bases from V and 0 bases from J, the junction contained 12 bases not matched to a gene. CDR3 length: 18 amino acids. The CDR3 loop reads CASSTRSAGGYSGNTIYF. CDR3 in DNA: TGCGCCAGCAGCACTCGTTCCGCAGGGGGCTACTCTGGAAACACCATATATTTT.

The chain employs TRBV10-3 and TRBJ2-3; no definite D call. V was shortened by 10 bases and J by 4 bases, with 12 bases between the two germline ends. This CDR3 region has 12 residues. Germline V gene sequence: CDR1 ENHRY, CDR2 SYGVKD. The CDR3 region has the DNA TGTGCCACCTCTAGGAACTCAGATACGCAGTATTTT. This codes for CATSRNSDTQYF.

This clone was seen more than once but under ten times. The gene calls are TRBV6-1 and TRBJ2-5, with a tentative D call TRBD2 (6 bases). Trimming left V 1 base short and J 5 bases short, with 14 bases between. The CDR3 has 15 residues. Germline V gives CDR1 MNHNS, CDR2 SASEGT. Written as DNA, the CDR3 is TGTGCCAGCAGTGAAGGCGGGATTAGGCGGGAGACCCAGTACTTC. As protein: CASSEGGIRRETQYF.